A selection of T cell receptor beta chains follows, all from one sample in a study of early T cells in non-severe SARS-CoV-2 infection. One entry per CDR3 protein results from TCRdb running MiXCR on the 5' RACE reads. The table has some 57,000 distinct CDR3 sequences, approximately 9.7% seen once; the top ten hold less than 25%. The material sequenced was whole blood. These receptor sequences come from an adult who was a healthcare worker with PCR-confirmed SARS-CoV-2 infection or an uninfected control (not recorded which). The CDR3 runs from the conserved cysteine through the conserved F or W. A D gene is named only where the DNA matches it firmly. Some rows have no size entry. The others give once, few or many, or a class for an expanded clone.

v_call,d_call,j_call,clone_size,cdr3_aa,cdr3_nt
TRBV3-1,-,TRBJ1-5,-,CASSPSGNQPQHF,TGTGCCAGCAGCCCCAGCGGCAATCAGCCCCAGCATTTT
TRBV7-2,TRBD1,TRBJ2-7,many,CASSNPRDSRDEQYF,TGTGCCAGCAGCAACCCTAGGGACAGCCGAGACGAGCAGTACTTC
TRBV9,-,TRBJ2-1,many,CASSTEPGSGEQFF,TGTGCCAGCAGCACCGAGCCGGGCTCAGGGGAGCAGTTCTTC
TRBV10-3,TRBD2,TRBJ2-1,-,CAIRGTSDHNEQFF,TGTGCCATCAGGGGGACTAGCGACCACAATGAGCAGTTCTTC
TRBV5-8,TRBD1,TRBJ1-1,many,CASSSYRGMNTEAFF,TGTGCCAGCAGCAGCTACAGGGGAATGAACACTGAAGCTTTCTTT
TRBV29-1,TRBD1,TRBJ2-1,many,CSVGSWDSEQFF,TGCAGCGTCGGCTCCTGGGACAGTGAGCAGTTCTTC
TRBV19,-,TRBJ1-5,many,CASSQVSNQPQHF,TGTGCCAGCTCACAGGTTAGCAATCAGCCCCAGCATTTT
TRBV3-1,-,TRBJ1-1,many,CASSQGGKGGNF,TGTGCCAGCAGCCAAGGAGGAAAGGGTGGAAACTTT
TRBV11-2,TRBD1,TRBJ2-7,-,CASSPRQGRSYEQYF,TGTGCCAGCAGCCCCAGACAGGGACGATCCTACGAGCAGTACTTC
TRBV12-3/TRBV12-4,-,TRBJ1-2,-,CASTTQDGYTF,TGTGCCAGCACCACGCAGGACGGCTACACCTTC
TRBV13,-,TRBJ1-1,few,CASTHGNTEAFF,TGTGCCAGCACCCACGGGAACACTGAAGCTTTCTTT
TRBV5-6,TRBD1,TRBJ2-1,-,CASYYNRGPEQFF,TGTGCCAGCTATTACAACAGGGGGCCTGAGCAGTTCTTC
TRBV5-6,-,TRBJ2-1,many,CASSLVAHEQFF,TGTGCCAGCAGCTTGGTGGCACATGAGCAGTTCTTC
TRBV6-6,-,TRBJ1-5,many,CASSYSPEYQPQHF,TGTGCCAGCAGTTACTCGCCGGAGTATCAGCCCCAGCATTTT
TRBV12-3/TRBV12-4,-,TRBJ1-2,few,CASSFSGNYGYTF,TGTGCCAGCAGTTTTTCAGGGAACTATGGCTACACCTTC
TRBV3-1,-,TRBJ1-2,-,CASSQVGSDGYTF,TGTGCCAGCAGCCAAGTGGGGTCTGATGGCTACACCTTC
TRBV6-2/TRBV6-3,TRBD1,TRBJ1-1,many,CASTGDRGGTEAFF,TGTGCCAGCACCGGGGACAGGGGAGGCACTGAAGCTTTCTTT
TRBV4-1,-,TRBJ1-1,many,CASSHTITGLNEAFF,TGCGCCAGCAGCCACACTATCACAGGGCTCAATGAAGCTTTCTTT
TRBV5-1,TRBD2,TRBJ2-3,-,CASSLDPSSGGADTQYF,TGCGCCAGCAGCTTGGACCCCTCTAGCGGGGGGGCAGATACGCAGTATTTT
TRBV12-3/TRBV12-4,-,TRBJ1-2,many,CASTAGRYGYTF,TGTGCCAGCACCGCAGGGAGGTATGGCTACACCTTC
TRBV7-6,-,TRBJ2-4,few,CASSLGIRDGKQYF,TGTGCCAGCAGCTTAGGAATCCGGGACGGGAAGCAGTACTTC
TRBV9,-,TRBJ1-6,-,CASGGVSPLHF,TGTGCCAGCGGAGGGGTGTCACCCCTCCACTTT
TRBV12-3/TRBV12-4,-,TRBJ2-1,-,CASSLWLNEQFF,TGTGCCAGCAGTTTATGGCTAAATGAGCAGTTCTTC
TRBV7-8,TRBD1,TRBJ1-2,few,CASSLPDRGTYGYTF,TGTGCCAGCAGCTTACCGGACAGGGGTACCTATGGCTACACCTTC
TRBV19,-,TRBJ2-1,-,CATRTRRNEQFF,TGTGCCACCCGGACACGACGCAATGAGCAGTTCTTC
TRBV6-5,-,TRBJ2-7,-,CASRKGRSYEQYF,TGTGCCAGCAGGAAGGGACGGAGCTACGAGCAGTACTTC
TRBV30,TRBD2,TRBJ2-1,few,CAWSSTGTSGTYNEQFF,TGTGCCTGGAGTTCTACCGGGACTAGCGGTACCTACAATGAGCAGTTCTTC
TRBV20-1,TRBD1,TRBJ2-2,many,CSAADRGQATGELFF,TGCAGTGCTGCGGACCGGGGACAGGCCACCGGGGAGCTGTTTTTT
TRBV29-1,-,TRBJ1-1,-,CSVAAPAEAFF,TGCAGCGTCGCAGCCCCCGCTGAAGCTTTCTTT
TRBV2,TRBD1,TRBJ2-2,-,CASSAGQGAAGELFF,TGTGCCAGCAGTGCGGGACAGGGGGCCGCCGGGGAGCTGTTTTTT
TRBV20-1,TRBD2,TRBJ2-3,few,CSSSSGGTDTQYF,TGCAGTTCCTCAAGCGGGGGAACAGATACGCAGTATTTT
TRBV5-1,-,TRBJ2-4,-,CASSFDNIQYF,TGCGCCAGCAGCTTTGACAACATTCAGTACTTC
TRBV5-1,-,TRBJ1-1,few,CASSPPGHLNTEAFF,TGCGCCAGCAGCCCACCGGGACACCTGAACACTGAAGCTTTCTTT
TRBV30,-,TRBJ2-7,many,CAWSLGGILSYEQYF,TGTGCCTGGAGCCTAGGGGGTATCCTCTCCTACGAGCAGTACTTC
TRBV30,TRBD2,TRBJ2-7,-,CAWSEFLWGGEQYF,TGTGCCTGGAGTGAGTTCCTCTGGGGGGGCGAGCAGTACTTC
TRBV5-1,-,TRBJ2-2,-,CASRVGNTGELFF,TGCGCCAGCAGGGTAGGGAACACCGGGGAGCTGTTTTTT